This T cell receptor beta chain was documented in a study of blood T cell repertoires in COVID-19. Assay: immunoSEQ multiplex PCR; the TCRdb copy retains only in-frame clones and omits some. In the table there are about 300,000 clones, roughly nine tenths of which are singletons. This clone came up once. The V gene lost 6 bases and the J gene lost 3 bases, with 9 bases spanning the gap. Germline V CDR1 and CDR2: MRHNA, SNTAGT. CDR3 length: 13 amino acids. J is TRBJ1-5 and V is TRBV6-4; no definite D call. The specimen sequenced was PBMCs or T cells enriched from blood (not recorded which). The source is a man in his 60s who had recovered from COVID-19. As DNA, the CDR3 is TGTGCCAGCAGCTACGGTAACAATCAGCCCCAGCATTTT. It yields the protein CASSYGNNQPQHF.